Here is one T cell receptor (beta chain) with its context. The study recruited healthy Caucasian donors from Russia who were aged about 6 to 95. Using a J-beta primer mix together with a sample-barcoded 5' primer, a second PCR was run for about 6 to 11 cycles. TCRdb independently ran MiXCR on the 5' RACE reads; one entry per CDR3 protein. The table shows some 920,000 distinct CDR3 sequences, with roughly 51% occurring only once. The data were obtained in a study of blood T cells in healthy people across ages. Source material: blood. This clonotype was obtained from a woman between 55 and 75 years old in good health.

The CDR3 loop reads CSATPTYQETQYF. CDR3 nucleotide sequence: TGCAGTGCTACCCCGACATACCAAGAGACCCAGTACTTC. This chain uses TRBV20-1 with TRBJ2-5; no firm D call. The CDR3 spans 13 residues. V lost 4 bases, J lost 0 bases, and 9 bases lay in between. Germline V lookup: CDR1 DFQATT, CDR2 SNEGSKA (reference sequence).